The next 19 T cell receptor beta chains were all read from a single sample in a study of tumor-infiltrating lymphocytes in primary liver carcinoma. The investigators made TCR beta cDNA from 400 to 550 ng total RNA, using a constant-region primer. Three-round nested multiplex PCR performed with slightly modified ARM-PCR produced the TCR beta libraries. TRBV1-TRBV30 forward primers paired with a C-beta reverse primer drove the first two PCR rounds, about 9 cycles each. Each CDR3 protein is one row after TCRdb ran MiXCR on the multiplex PCR reads. This sample has approximately 340,000 distinct CDR3 sequences; about 61% occur once, and the top ten carry roughly 6.5%. The blood RNA (from unsorted whole blood) was obtained, and germline DNA was also extracted. Specimen: peripheral blood. The receptors were sampled from a man between 35 and 55 years old with primary liver carcinoma and hepatitis B virus infection.

Note on this clonotype: A clone one base away is much larger, so this may be a read error. The genes are TRBV6-1 and TRBJ1-6, with D unresolved. The germline gives CDR1 MNHNS, CDR2 SASEGT. The CDR3 has 14 residues. The CDR3 reads CARSERADNSPLHF. DNA for the CDR3: TGTGCCAGGAGTGAACGGGCGGATAATTCACCCCTCCACTTT.

This sequence joins TRBV11-2 and TRBJ1-1; D not resolved. The length of the CDR3 is 13 residues. The germline V and J ends were trimmed by 5 bases and 8 bases, with 15 bases remaining between them. The germline V gene has CDR1 SGHAT and CDR2 FQNNGV. CDR3 sequence: CASSGKLNIEAFF. In DNA form, the CDR3 reads TGTGCCAGCAGCGGAAAATTAAACATCGAAGCTTTCTTT.

The V and J genes are TRBV10-3 and TRBJ1-6; D unresolved. The CDR3 is 15 amino acids. Germline V gives CDR1 ENHRY, CDR2 SYGVKD. V was shortened by 0 bases and J by 7 bases, with 10 bases between the two germline ends. As DNA, the CDR3 is TGTGCCATCAGTGAGTCGATGGCAAGCAATTCACCCCTCCACTTT. This gives the protein CAISESMASNSPLHF.

The rearrangement uses TRBV6-2 or TRBV6-3 and TRBJ1-5, with D possibly TRBD1 on 6 matching bases. CDR1 and CDR2 (germline): MNHEY, SVGEGT. Between the trimmed V and J ends, which lost 10 bases and 4 bases, there was a span of 14 bases. This CDR3 spans 13 amino acids. The CDR3, as DNA: TGTGCCAACAGCTCCGACAGGAATCAGCCCCAGCATTTT. This encodes CANSSDRNQPQHF.

For this clonotype: A read error may explain this, as a much larger clone is one base away. The chain carries TRBV14 and TRBJ2-6; D possibly corresponds to TRBD1 (7 bases). Germline V gene sequence: CDR1 SGHDN, CDR2 FVKESK. The CDR3 is made up of 16 amino acids. CDR3 amino acids: CASNPTGLGGANFLTF. Written as DNA, the CDR3 is TGTGCCAGCAACCCGACAGGGCTAGGCGGGGCCAACTTCCTGACTTTC.

Turning to this clonotype: It may be a read error: a sequence one base away is much more abundant. The V call is TRBV29-1, the J call TRBJ2-5; 7 bases align to TRBD2. Germline lookup yields CDR1 SQVTM and CDR2 ANQGSEA. The CDR3 consists of 13 residues. Here the CDR3 DNA reads TGCAGCGTTGCCCCTGTAACCGGGGGGACCCAGCACTTC. This codes for CSVAPVTGGTQHF.

In the case of this clonotype: A much larger clone is a single base away; this may be a read error. The rearrangement uses TRBV10-3 and TRBJ2-3, with 8 bases that match TRBD2. There are 14 residues in the CDR3. Germline CDR1 and CDR2: ENHRY and SYGVKD. Written as DNA, the CDR3 is TGTGTCATCAGTTTACTAGCGGACACAGATACGCAGTATTTT. Protein: CVISLLADTDTQYF.

The chain combines TRBV28 with TRBJ2-7; D is unclear. The CDR3 loop spans 15 amino acids. The ends were cut back, 7 bases at V and 0 bases at J, with 16 bases in the middle. Germline loops: CDR1 MDHEN, CDR2 SYDVKM. The CDR3 DNA sequence: TGTGCCAGCAACTCGGCACAAAGGAGCTCCTACGAGCAGTACTTC. The encoded protein is CASNSAQRSSYEQYF.

A remark on this clonotype: A clone one base away is much larger, so this may be a read error. J is TRBJ2-4 and V is TRBV10-3; D gene unclear. Between the trimmed V and J ends, which lost 7 bases and 6 bases, there was a span of 31 bases. CDR3 size: 19 residues. Germline V gene data show CDR1 as ENHRY and CDR2 as SYGVKD. CDR3 sequence (DNA): TGTGCCATCATTCCCCACTGGCAACCGTTGTCTTACACGGGAAACATTCAGTACTTC. Protein sequence: CAIIPHWQPLSYTGNIQYF.

Regarding this clonotype: Lacking the conserved final phenylalanine or tryptophan, this CDR3 likely reflects a read error. The chain has TRBV4-1 and TRBJ1-3; no clear D. The CDR3 extends over 13 amino acids. Trimming took off 2 bases at V and 4 bases at J, with 6 bases between the two ends. Germline CDR1 is MGHRA and CDR2 is YSYEKL. Written as DNA, the CDR3 is TGCGCCAGCAGCCAAACGAGAGGAAACACCATATATTCT. Translating gives CASSQTRGNTIYS.

This clonotype showed up just a few times. One base away lies a much larger clone, so this may be a sequencing read error. CDR3 residues: CTSSLAYQGEKLFF. As DNA, the CDR3 is TGTACCAGCAGCTTAGCGTACCAGGGGGAAAAACTGTTTTTT. The chain links TRBV11-2 to TRBJ1-4, with D possibly matching TRBD1 (6 bases). This CDR3 spans 14 amino acids. Germline V lookup: CDR1 SGHAT, CDR2 FQNNGV.

The rearrangement links TRBV5-4 to TRBJ2-7, with D possibly being TRBD1 or TRBD2 (5 bases each). With 3 bases removed from V and 4 bases from J, the gap between germline ends came to 20 bases. The CDR3 totals 16 residues. The V gene's germline CDR1 is SGHNT and CDR2 YYREEE (reference sequence). CDR3 bases: TGTGCCAGCAGCTCTAACTGGGAGAGGGGAATTTACGAGCAGTACTTC. It translates to CASSSNWERGIYEQYF. Supplemented by reference TRBV5-4 and TRBJ2-7, the full variable domain reads ETGVTQSPTHLIKTRGQQVTLRCSSQSGHNTVSWYQQALGQGPQFIFQYYREEENGRGNFPPRFSGLQFPNYSSELNVNALELDDSALYLCASSSNWERGIYEQYFGPGTRLTVT.

Remarks on this clonotype: A much more abundant neighbour one base away suggests this may be a read error. This chain uses TRBV6-2 or TRBV6-3 with TRBJ2-5; 8 nucleotides match TRBD2. The CDR3 has 15 residues. Germline V CDR1 and CDR2: MNHEY, SVGEGT. CDR3 in amino acids: CASSGSGTLQETHYF. CDR3 sequence (DNA): TGTGCCAGCAGTGGTAGCGGGACGCTACAAGAGACCCATTACTTC.

With respect to this clonotype: A read error is possible here, since a much larger clone lies one base away. This chain links TRBV4-2 with TRBJ2-3; no clear D gene. Gene TRBJ1-5 matches the end of the DNA better, so the J call may be wrong. The CDR3 has 17 residues. In germline, CDR1 is LGHNA, CDR2 YNFKEQ. The CDR3 bases are TGTGCCAGCAGCCAAGGACTAGCGGGAGGCCGTAGGGATACGCAGCATTTT. Amino acid sequence: CASSQGLAGGRRDTQHF.

This clonotype was found once. This chain connects TRBV12-3 or TRBV12-4 to TRBJ2-7, with 7 bases aligning to TRBD2. CDR3 size: 13 residues. With 9 bases clipped from V and 2 bases from J, the junction kept 7 bases outside the gene matches. The CDR3 DNA reads TGTGCCAGTAGGTGGGCGGGGGCCTACGAGCAGTACTTC. The encoded protein is CASRWAGAYEQYF.

Concerning this clonotype itself: Mismatch with germline at one junction end may stem from a read error. The chain combines TRBV11-2 with TRBJ1-2, with D perhaps matching TRBD1 (5 bases). The CDR3 covers 13 residues. Germline V gene sequence: CDR1 SGHAT, CDR2 FQNNGV. The CDR3 sequence: CVSSLGPRDGYTF. In DNA, the CDR3 is TGCGTCAGCAGCTTGGGACCTCGGGATGGCTACACCTTC.

This clonotype was observed once. The chain recombines TRBV10-1 with TRBJ2-7, with 8 bases identical to TRBD1. Germline CDR1 is WNHNN and CDR2 is SYGVQD (reference sequence). CDR3 size: 16 residues. This CDR3 reads CTTKVPPRQGLGEQYF. The CDR3 coding sequence is TGCACCACCAAAGTCCCCCCCAGACAGGGGTTGGGAGAGCAGTACTTC.

Details on this clonotype: This may come from a read error, since a much larger clone is one base off. V usage is TRBV5-1 and J usage is TRBJ2-1; no clear D. Germline V gene data show CDR1 as SGHRS and CDR2 as YFSETQ. There are 14 residues in the CDR3. V was clipped by 0 bases and J by 4 bases, with 8 bases between them. CDR3 DNA: TGCGCCAGCAGCTTGGCACAGAGTTACAATGAGCAGTTCTTC. Its translation: CASSLAQSYNEQFF.

The CDR3 DNA reads TGTGCCAGCAAGGCCGGGACTAGCGGGCCTTATGAGCAGTTCTTC. This gives the protein CASKAGTSGPYEQFF. The chain carries TRBV27 and TRBJ2-1; 12 bases are shared with TRBD2. The ends lost 7 bases at V and 8 bases at J; junction bases unmatched: 9. This CDR3 is 15 amino acids long. CDR1 MNHEY and CDR2 SMNVEV come from the germline V gene (reference sequence).